The next 18 T cell receptor beta chains were all read from a single sample in a study of radiation and T cells in renal cell carcinoma. Repertoires were generated with immunoSEQ multiplex PCR, while TCRdb's copy carries only in-frame clones and drops some. This table holds about 150,000 clones, about 85% found once. Documented time point: baseline pretreatment blood. Treatment noted: 15 Gy SBRT to primary tumor, nephrectomy 4 weeks later. The sequencing used blood, collected from a patient whose treatment included radiotherapy and nephrectomy. Receptor source: a woman in her 70s with renal cell carcinoma.

Comment on this clone: The sample has other DNA sequences that encode this CDR3 too. This chain links TRBV9 with TRBJ1-2, with 8 bases lining up with TRBD1. Germline trimming cut 0 bases from V and 2 bases from J; bases unmatched to any gene: 0. This CDR3 comprises 14 residues. Germline CDR1 reads SGDLS; CDR2 reads YYNGEE. Here the CDR3 reads CASSVGDRNYGYTF. CDR3 DNA sequence: TGTGCCAGCAGCGTAGGGGACAGGAACTATGGCTACACCTTC.

The genes are TRBV7-9 and TRBJ1-2, with D perhaps matching TRBD1 (5 bases). From germline, CDR1 is SEHNR and CDR2 FQNEAQ (reference sequence). V lost 5 bases to trimming and J lost 2 bases, with 18 bases between them. The CDR3 has 16 residues. CDR3 region: CASSPPPLWGNYGYTF. The DNA for the CDR3 is TGTGCCAGCAGCCCTCCACCCCTCTGGGGGAACTATGGCTACACCTTC.

The rearrangement joins TRBV27 to TRBJ1-1; no definite D call. Per the germline V gene, CDR1 is MNHEY and CDR2 is SMNVEV (reference sequence). The CDR3 totals 13 residues. V lost 5 bases and J lost 5, with 12 bases in between. In DNA, the CDR3 is TGTGCCAGCAGTCCGCGCATGGGGACTGAAGCTTTCTTT. Protein: CASSPRMGTEAFF.

A single count supports this clone. The chain links TRBV2 to TRBJ2-1; D is possibly TRBD2 (5 bases). V was trimmed by 8 bases and J by 4 bases, leaving 9 bases between them. This CDR3 comprises 12 residues. Germline lookup yields CDR1 SNHLY and CDR2 FYNNEI. CDR3 region: CASQLEYNEQFF. The CDR3 nucleotides are TGTGCCAGCCAACTAGAGTACAATGAGCAGTTCTTC.

The chain combines TRBV2 with TRBJ1-1, with a weak D call TRBD1 (5 bases). Germline CDR1 reads SNHLY; CDR2 reads FYNNEI. The CDR3 runs to 14 residues. V was clipped by 4 bases and J by 6 bases, with 15 bases between them. CDR3 in DNA: TGTGCCAGCAGTGGAGGTTGGGGGTCCCCTGAAGCTTTCTTT. Translated: CASSGGWGSPEAFF.

The chain carries TRBV18 and TRBJ1-2, with 9 bases lining up with TRBD1. Germline CDR1 is KGHSH and CDR2 is LQKENI. The CDR3 contains 13 residues. Trimming cost V 5 bases and J 8 bases; bases outside gene matches: 6. The CDR3 region is CASSFSGQGGYTF. CDR3 bases: TGTGCCAGCTCATTTTCGGGACAGGGCGGCTACACCTTC. Full variable domain (rest looked up from reference TRBV18 and TRBJ1-2): NAGVMQNPRHLVRRRGQEARLRCSPMKGHSHVYWYRQLPEEGLKFMVYLQKENIIDESGMPKERFSAEFPKEGPSILRIQQVVRGDSAAYFCASSFSGQGGYTFGSGTRLTVV.

The chain couples TRBV5-4 to TRBJ1-2; 11 bases match TRBD1. With 4 bases clipped from V and 8 bases from J, the junction kept 10 bases outside the gene matches. The CDR3 runs to 15 residues. CDR1 and CDR2 (germline): SGHNT, YYREEE (reference sequence). This chain's CDR3 is CASSLGQGAFEGYTF. CDR3 nucleotide sequence: TGTGCCAGCAGCCTAGGACAGGGGGCTTTCGAGGGCTACACCTTC.

J is TRBJ2-1 and V is TRBV9; the match to TRBD2 covers 10 bases. The CDR3 contains 16 residues. CDR1 and CDR2 (germline): SGDLS, YYNGEE. The ends lost 5 bases at V and 2 bases at J; junction bases unmatched: 7. Here the CDR3 DNA reads TGTGCCAGCAGTGACCGGACTAGCGGTCCCTACAATGAGCAGTTCTTC. Translation: CASSDRTSGPYNEQFF.

This sequence joins TRBV20-1 and TRBJ2-5, with D uncertain. V was cut by 7 bases and J by 2 bases, with 8 bases left in between. This CDR3 has 11 residues. Germline-derived CDR1 and CDR2 are DFQATT and SNEGSKA (reference sequence). In DNA, the CDR3 is TGCAGTGTAACCTTTCAAGAGACCCAGTACTTC. Protein product: CSVTFQETQYF.

CDR3 DNA sequence: TGTGCCAGCAGCACAAGGACAGGGTGGACCGGGGAGCTGTTTTTT. As protein: CASSTRTGWTGELFF. J is TRBJ2-2 and V is TRBV5-4; the match to TRBD1 covers 8 bases. V lost 4 bases to trimming and J lost 5 bases; unmatched junction nucleotides: 7. The CDR3 covers 15 residues. Germline V lookup: CDR1 SGHNT, CDR2 YYREEE (reference sequence). Full variable domain (missing parts from reference TRBV5-4 and TRBJ2-2): ETGVTQSPTHLIKTRGQQVTLRCSSQSGHNTVSWYQQALGQGPQFIFQYYREEENGRGNFPPRFSGLQFPNYSSELNVNALELDDSALYLCASSTRTGWTGELFFGEGSRLTVL.

The chain employs TRBV6-1 and TRBJ2-2; no definite D call. From germline, CDR1 is MNHNS and CDR2 SASEGT. The CDR3 loop spans 12 amino acids. Trimming pared 6 bases from V and 3 bases from J, leaving 5 bases between. CDR3 amino acids: CASRGYTGELFF. DNA for the CDR3: TGTGCCAGCAGAGGGTACACCGGGGAGCTGTTTTTT.

This chain uses TRBV11-1 with TRBJ1-1; D is undetermined. The CDR3 loop spans 14 amino acids. Germline CDR1 is SGHAT and CDR2 is FQDESV (reference sequence). V was cut by 5 bases and J by 3 bases, with 13 bases left in between. CDR3 DNA sequence: TGTGCCAGCAGCCCCCTAGCCGGGGACACTGAAGCTTTCTTT. It is translated as CASSPLAGDTEAFF.

DNA for the CDR3: TGTGCCACCAAGGCTAGCGGGCCCTACGAGCAGTACTTC. Its translation is CATKASGPYEQYF. The chain recombines TRBV27 with TRBJ2-7; 8 bases align to TRBD2. V gave up 10 bases and J gave up 2 bases; unmatched junction bases: 7. The germline V gene has CDR1 MNHEY and CDR2 SMNVEV (reference sequence). The CDR3 extends over 13 amino acids.

This chain uses TRBV29-1 with TRBJ1-1; D is unresolved. Germline CDR1 SQVTM, CDR2 ANQGSEA. V was shortened by 0 bases and J by 10 bases, with 6 bases between the two germline ends. This CDR3 region has 10 residues. CDR3 in amino acids: CSVEEVGAFF. CDR3 coding DNA: TGCAGCGTTGAAGAAGTAGGAGCTTTCTTT. The variable domain in full, with the rest retrieved from reference TRBV29-1 and TRBJ1-1, is SAVISQKPSRDICQRGTSLTIQCQVDSQVTMMFWYRQQPGQSLTLIATANQGSEATYESGFVIDKFPISRPNLTFSTLTVSNMSPEDSSIYLCSVEEVGAFFGQGTRLTVV.

This clone has a handful of counts. V usage is TRBV5-8 and J usage is TRBJ1-6; the match to TRBD1 covers 7 bases. V gave up 0 bases and J gave up 7 bases; unmatched junction bases: 1. This CDR3 is built from 14 residues. Germline V gene data show CDR1 as SGHTS and CDR2 as YDEGEE. DNA for the CDR3: TGTGCCAGCAGCTTGGTACAGGGGAATTCACCCCTCCACTTT. The encoded protein is CASSLVQGNSPLHF.

The chain has TRBV5-8 and TRBJ1-1, with D hard to call. Looked up from germline, CDR1 is SGHTS and CDR2 is YDEGEE. This CDR3 has 14 residues. Trimming removed 0 bases from V and 4 bases from J, with 10 bases in between. The CDR3 protein is CASSLDRVGTEAFF. The CDR3 region has the DNA TGTGCCAGCAGCTTGGATAGGGTTGGCACTGAAGCTTTCTTT.

The CDR3 is CASSQTGLGEQYF. CDR3 coding DNA: TGCGCCAGCAGCCAAACAGGGCTGGGCGAGCAGTACTTC. The chain employs TRBV4-1 and TRBJ2-7, with D possibly being TRBD1 (6 bases). The CDR3 sequence is 13 residues long. Germline assignment: CDR1 MGHRA and CDR2 YSYEKL. The V and J ends lost 2 bases and 6 bases respectively, with 11 bases between them.

The CDR3, as DNA: TGCGCCAGCAGCTTGGGGGGCTGGGATGGAAACACTGAAGCTTTCTTT. Translation gives CASSLGGWDGNTEAFF. The chain couples TRBV5-1 to TRBJ1-1; tentative D call: TRBD1 (5 bases). This CDR3 has 16 amino acids. Trimming shortened V by 0 bases and J by 2 bases, and 14 bases separated the two germline ends. Germline lookup yields CDR1 SGHRS and CDR2 YFSETQ.